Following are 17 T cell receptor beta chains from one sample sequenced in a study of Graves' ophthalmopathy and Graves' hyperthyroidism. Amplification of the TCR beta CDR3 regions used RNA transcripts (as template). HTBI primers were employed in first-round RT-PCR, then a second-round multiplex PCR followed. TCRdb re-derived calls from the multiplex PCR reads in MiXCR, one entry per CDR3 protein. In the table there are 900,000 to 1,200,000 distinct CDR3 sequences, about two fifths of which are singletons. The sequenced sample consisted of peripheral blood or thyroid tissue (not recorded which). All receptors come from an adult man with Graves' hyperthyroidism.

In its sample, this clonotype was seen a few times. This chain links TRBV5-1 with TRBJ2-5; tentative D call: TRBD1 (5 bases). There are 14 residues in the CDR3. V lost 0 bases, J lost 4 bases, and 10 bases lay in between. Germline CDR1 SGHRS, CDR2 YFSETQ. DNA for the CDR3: TGCGCCAGCAGCTTGGGGGCCCAGGGAGAGACCCAGTACTTC. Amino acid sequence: CASSLGAQGETQYF.

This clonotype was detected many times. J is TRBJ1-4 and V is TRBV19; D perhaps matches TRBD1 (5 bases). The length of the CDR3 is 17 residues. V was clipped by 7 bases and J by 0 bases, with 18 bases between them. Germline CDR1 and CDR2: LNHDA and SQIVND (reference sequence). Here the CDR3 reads CASTHRRQFATNEKLFF. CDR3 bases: TGTGCCAGTACGCATAGAAGACAGTTTGCAACTAATGAAAAACTGTTTTTT.

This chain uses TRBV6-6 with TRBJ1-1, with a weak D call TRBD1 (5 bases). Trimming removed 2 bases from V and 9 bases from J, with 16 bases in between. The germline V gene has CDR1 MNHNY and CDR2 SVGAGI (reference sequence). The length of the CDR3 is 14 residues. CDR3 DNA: TGTGCCAGCAGTTACCCCATGACAGAAACTCAAGCTTTCTTT. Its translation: CASSYPMTETQAFF.

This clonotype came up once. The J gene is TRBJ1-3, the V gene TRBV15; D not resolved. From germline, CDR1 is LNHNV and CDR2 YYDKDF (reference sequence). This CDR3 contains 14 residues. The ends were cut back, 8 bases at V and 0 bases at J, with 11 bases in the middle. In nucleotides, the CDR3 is TGTGCCACCCTATTTTCGGTCTCTGGAAACACCATATATTTT. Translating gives CATLFSVSGNTIYF.

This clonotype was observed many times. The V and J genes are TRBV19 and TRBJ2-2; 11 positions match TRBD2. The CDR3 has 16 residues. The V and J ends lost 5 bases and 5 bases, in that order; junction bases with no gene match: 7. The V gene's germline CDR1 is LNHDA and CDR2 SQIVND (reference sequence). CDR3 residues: CASSLWTSGRTGELFF. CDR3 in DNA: TGTGCCAGTAGTCTATGGACTAGCGGGCGAACCGGGGAGCTGTTTTTT.

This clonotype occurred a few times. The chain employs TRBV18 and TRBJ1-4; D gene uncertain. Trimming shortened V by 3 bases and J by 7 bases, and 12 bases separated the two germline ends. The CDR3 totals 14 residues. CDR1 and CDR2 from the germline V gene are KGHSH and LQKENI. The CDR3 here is CASSPVTSGEKLFF. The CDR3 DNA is TGTGCCAGCTCACCGGTGACCAGTGGTGAAAAACTGTTTTTT.

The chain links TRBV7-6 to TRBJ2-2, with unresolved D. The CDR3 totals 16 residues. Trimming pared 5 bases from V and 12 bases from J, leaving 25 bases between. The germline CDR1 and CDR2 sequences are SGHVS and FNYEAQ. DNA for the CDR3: TGTGCCAGCAGCCGTGCTCGTGAGTCGATGACACTGAAGCTGTTTTTT. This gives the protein CASSRARESMTLKLFF.

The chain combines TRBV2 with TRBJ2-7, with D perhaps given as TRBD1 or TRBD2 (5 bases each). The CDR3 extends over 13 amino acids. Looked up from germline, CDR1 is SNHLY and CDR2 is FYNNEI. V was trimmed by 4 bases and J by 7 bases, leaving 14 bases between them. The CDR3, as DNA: TGTGCCAGCAGTGCTGGGGGTTTCGTGGAGCAGTACTTC. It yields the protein CASSAGGFVEQYF.

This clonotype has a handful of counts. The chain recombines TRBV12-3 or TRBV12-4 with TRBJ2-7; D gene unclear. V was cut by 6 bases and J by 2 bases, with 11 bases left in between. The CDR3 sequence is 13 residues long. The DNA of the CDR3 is TGTGCCAGCAGGCCCGGACGGACCTACGAGCAGTACTTC. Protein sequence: CASRPGRTYEQYF.

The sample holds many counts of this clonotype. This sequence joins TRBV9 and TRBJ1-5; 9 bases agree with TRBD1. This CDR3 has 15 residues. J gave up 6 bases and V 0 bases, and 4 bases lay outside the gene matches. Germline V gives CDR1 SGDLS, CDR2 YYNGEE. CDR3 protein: CASSVGDRVAQPQHF. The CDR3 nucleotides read TGTGCCAGCAGCGTAGGGGACAGGGTGGCTCAGCCCCAGCATTTT. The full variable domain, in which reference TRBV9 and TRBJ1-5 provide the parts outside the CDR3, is DSGVTQTPKHLITATGQRVTLRCSPRSGDLSVYWYQQSLDQGLQFLIQYYNGEERAKGNILERFSAQQFPDLHSELNLSSLELGDSALYFCASSVGDRVAQPQHFGDGTRLSIL.

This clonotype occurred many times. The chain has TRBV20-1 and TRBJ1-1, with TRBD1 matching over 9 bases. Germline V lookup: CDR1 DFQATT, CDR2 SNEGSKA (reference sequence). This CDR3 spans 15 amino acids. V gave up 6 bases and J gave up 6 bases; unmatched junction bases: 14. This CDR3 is CSALDTGGARPEAFF. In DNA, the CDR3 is TGCAGTGCCCTGGACACAGGGGGCGCGAGGCCTGAAGCTTTCTTT.

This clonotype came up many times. The CDR3 spells CSVEGGGTTEAFF. CDR3 bases: TGCAGCGTTGAGGGCGGGGGAACCACTGAAGCTTTCTTT. V gene TRBV29-1 combines with J gene TRBJ1-1; TRBD1 might be the D (5 bases). The CDR3 has 13 amino acids. CDR1 and CDR2 (germline): SQVTM, ANQGSEA. Between the trimmed V and J ends, which lost 3 bases and 4 bases, there was a span of 12 bases.

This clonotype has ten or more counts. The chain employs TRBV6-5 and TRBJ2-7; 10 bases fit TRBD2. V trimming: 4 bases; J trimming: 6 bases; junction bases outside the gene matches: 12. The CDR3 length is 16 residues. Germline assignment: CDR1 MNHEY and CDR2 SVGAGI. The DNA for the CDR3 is TGTGCCAGCAGTTCCACCTCAAGCGGGAGGGTCGGCGAGCAGTACTTC. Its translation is CASSSTSSGRVGEQYF.

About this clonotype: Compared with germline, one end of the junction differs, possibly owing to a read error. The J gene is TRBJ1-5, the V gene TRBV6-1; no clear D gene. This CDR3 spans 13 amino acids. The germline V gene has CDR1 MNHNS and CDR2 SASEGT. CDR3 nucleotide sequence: TGTGCCTGCAGCGCAGCAGGCAATCAGCCCCAGCATTTT. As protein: CACSAAGNQPQHF.

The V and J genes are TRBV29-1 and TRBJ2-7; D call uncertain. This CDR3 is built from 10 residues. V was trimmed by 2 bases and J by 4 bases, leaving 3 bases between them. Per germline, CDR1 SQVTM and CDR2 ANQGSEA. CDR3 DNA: TGCAGCGTTGAACAGTACGAGCAGTACTTC. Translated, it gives CSVEQYEQYF.

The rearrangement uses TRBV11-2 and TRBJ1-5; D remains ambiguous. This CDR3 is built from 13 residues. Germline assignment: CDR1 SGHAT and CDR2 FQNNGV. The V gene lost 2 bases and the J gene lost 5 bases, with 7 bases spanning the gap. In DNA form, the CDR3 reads TGTGCCAGCAGCTTATTTGTGGATCAGCCCCAGCATTTT. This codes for CASSLFVDQPQHF. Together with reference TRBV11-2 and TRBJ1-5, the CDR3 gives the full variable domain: EAGVAQSPRYKIIEKRQSVAFWCNPISGHATLYWYQQILGQGPKLLIQFQNNGVVDDSQLPKDRFSAERLKGVDSTLKIQPAKLEDSAVYLCASSLFVDQPQHFGDGTRLSIL.

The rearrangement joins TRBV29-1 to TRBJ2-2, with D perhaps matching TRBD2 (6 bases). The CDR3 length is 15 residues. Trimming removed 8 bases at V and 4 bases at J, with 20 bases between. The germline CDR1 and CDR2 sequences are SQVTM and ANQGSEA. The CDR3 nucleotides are TGCAGCCGTCGATCGGGGGATATGGTCACCGGGGAGCTGTTTTTT. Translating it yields CSRRSGDMVTGELFF.